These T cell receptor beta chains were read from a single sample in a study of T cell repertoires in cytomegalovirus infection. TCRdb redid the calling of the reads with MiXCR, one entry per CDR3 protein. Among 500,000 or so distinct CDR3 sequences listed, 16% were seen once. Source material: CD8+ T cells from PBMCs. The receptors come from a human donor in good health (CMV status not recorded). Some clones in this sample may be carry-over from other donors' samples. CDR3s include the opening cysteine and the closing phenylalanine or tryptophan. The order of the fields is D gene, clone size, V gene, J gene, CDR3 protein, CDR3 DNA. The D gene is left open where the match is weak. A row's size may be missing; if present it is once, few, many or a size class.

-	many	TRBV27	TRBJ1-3	CASSLNGRTSSGNTIYF	TGTGCCAGCAGTTTAAACGGACGGACGAGCTCTGGAAACACCATATATTTT
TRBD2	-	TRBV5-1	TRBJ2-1	CASSLASGNSYNEQFF	TGCGCCAGCAGCTTGGCTAGCGGCAACTCCTACAATGAGCAGTTCTTC
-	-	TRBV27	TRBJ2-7	CASVGPTYEQYF	TGTGCCAGCGTCGGTCCGACCTACGAGCAGTACTTC
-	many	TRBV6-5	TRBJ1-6	CASNPAGTNSPLHF	TGTGCCAGCAATCCTGCAGGGACTAATTCACCCCTCCACTTT
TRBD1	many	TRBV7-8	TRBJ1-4	CASSLSRGRKSDEKLFF	TGTGCCAGCAGCCTCAGCAGGGGGAGAAAGAGCGATGAAAAACTGTTTTTT
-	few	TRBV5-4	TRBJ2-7	CASSPWEETYEQYF	TGTGCCAGCAGCCCCTGGGAGGAAACCTACGAGCAGTACTTC
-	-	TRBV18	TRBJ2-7	CASSPPPGSSYVQYF	TGTGCCAGCTCACCGCCGCCGGGGAGCTCCTACGTGCAGTACTTC
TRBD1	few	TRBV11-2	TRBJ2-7	CASSLDKNRGGYEQYF	TGTGCCAGCAGCTTAGATAAGAACAGGGGTGGCTACGAGCAGTACTTC
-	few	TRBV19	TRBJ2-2	CASSLLYRRRGLTGELFF	TGTGCCAGTAGCCTCCTGTACAGGAGAAGGGGCCTCACCGGGGAGCTGTTTTTT
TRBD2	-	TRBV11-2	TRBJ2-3	CASSPWGSGRVEDTQYF	TGTGCCAGCAGCCCCTGGGGTAGCGGGAGGGTCGAAGATACGCAGTATTTT
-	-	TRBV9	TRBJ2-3	CASSPQKSRGARDTQYF	TGTGCCAGCAGCCCACAGAAGTCAAGGGGGGCACGTGATACGCAGTATTTT
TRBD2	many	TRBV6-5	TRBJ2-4	CATFGGAKNIQYF	TGTGCCACCTTCGGGGGGGCCAAAAACATTCAGTACTTC
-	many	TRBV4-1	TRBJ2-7	CASSQGDLGEQYF	TGCGCCAGCAGCCAAGGTGATCTAGGCGAGCAGTACTTC
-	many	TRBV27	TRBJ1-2	CASRDPGLGYTF	TGTGCCAGCAGGGACCCAGGGCTCGGCTACACCTTC
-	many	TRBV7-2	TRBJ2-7	CASSPTVTQGSYEQYF	TGTGCCAGCAGCCCCACAGTGACCCAAGGTTCCTACGAGCAGTACTTC
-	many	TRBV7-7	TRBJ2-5	CASSPPGRNQETQYF	TGTGCCAGCAGCCCTCCGGGACGGAATCAAGAGACCCAGTACTTC
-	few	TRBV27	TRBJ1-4	CASSLSRNNEKLFF	TGTGCCAGCAGTTTATCGAGGAATAATGAAAAACTGTTTTTT
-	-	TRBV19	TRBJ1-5	CASSWAYGGNQPQHF	TGTGCCAGTAGTTGGGCTTATGGAGGCAATCAGCCCCAGCATTTT
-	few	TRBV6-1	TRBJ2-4	CASRLVLAKNIQYF	TGTGCCAGCAGGTTGGTCCTAGCCAAAAACATTCAGTACTTC
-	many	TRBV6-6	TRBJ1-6	CASSSGEYNSPLHF	TGTGCCAGCAGTTCAGGGGAGTATAATTCACCCCTCCACTTT
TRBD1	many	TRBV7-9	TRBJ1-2	CASSPSDRGNGYTF	TGTGCCAGCAGCCCGTCTGACAGGGGAAATGGCTACACCTTC
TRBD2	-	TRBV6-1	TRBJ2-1	CASPQASSGDYNEQFF	TGTGCCAGCCCGCAGGCATCTAGCGGGGACTACAATGAGCAGTTCTTC
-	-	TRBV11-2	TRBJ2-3	CASSRNRKIRDNTQYF	TGTGCCAGCAGCAGGAACAGGAAAATTCGGGACAATACGCAGTATTTT
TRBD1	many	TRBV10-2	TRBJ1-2	CASSGGQGAYGYTF	TGCGCCAGCAGTGGGGGACAGGGAGCCTATGGCTACACCTTC
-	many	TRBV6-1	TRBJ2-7	CASSDGRAEQYF	TGTGCCAGCAGTGATGGCAGGGCCGAGCAGTACTTC
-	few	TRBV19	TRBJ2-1	CARSMGLAVYNEQFF	TGTGCCCGTAGTATGGGCTTAGCGGTCTACAATGAGCAGTTCTTC
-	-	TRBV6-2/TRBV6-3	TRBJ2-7	CASRYRAGQPSYEQYF	TGTGCCAGCAGATACCGGGCGGGACAGCCCTCCTACGAGCAGTACTTC
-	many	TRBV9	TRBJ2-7	CASSVGSGQESYEQYF	TGTGCCAGCAGCGTAGGTAGCGGACAGGAGTCCTACGAGCAGTACTTC